A selection of T cell receptor beta chains follows, all from one sample in a study of OX40 agonist ivuxolimab in advanced cancers. Here immunoSEQ multiplex PCR was the method, and the copy in TCRdb shows in-frame clones only, minus some. Of more than 80,000 clones in the sample, roughly nine tenths were seen once. Source: CD4+ or CD8+ T cells sorted from blood, taken in a trial of the OX40 agonist ivuxolimab. The receptors were sampled from an adult with an advanced solid tumor such as melanoma, head and neck, liver or kidney cancer. Both conserved end residues are part of each CDR3. D genes are given only for firm matches. Clone size is shown for a subset of rows, as once, few, many or a class of expanded clone.

clone size	D gene	V gene	J gene	CDR3 protein	CDR3 DNA
.	TRBD2	TRBV5-6	TRBJ2-3	CASSNPFLTGGTDTQYF	TGTGCCAGCAGCAATCCATTCTTGACGGGGGGAACAGATACGCAGTATTTT
once	.	TRBV28	TRBJ1-1	CASSLPPVNTEAFF	TGTGCCAGCAGTTTACCCCCGGTTAACACTGAAGCTTTCTTT
few	.	TRBV28	TRBJ1-1	CASTLQGGNEAFF	TGTGCCAGCACTCTTCAGGGCGGGAATGAAGCTTTCTTT
.	.	TRBV7-2	TRBJ1-1	CASSLIGGYTEAFF	TGTGCCAGCAGCTTAATCGGCGGTTACACTGAAGCTTTCTTT
.	.	TRBV28	TRBJ1-1	CASSINTEAFF	TGTGCCAGCAGTATAAACACTGAAGCTTTCTTT
once	TRBD1	TRBV7-8	TRBJ2-7	CASSLVPGQGYEQYF	TGTGCCAGCAGCTTAGTACCGGGACAGGGCTACGAGCAGTACTTC
once	TRBD2	TRBV7-9	TRBJ2-1	CASSFTSGGAHEQFF	TGTGCCAGCAGCTTCACTAGCGGGGGGGCCCATGAGCAGTTCTTC
.	.	TRBV28	TRBJ1-2	CASSSSWQSFDGYTF	TGTGCCAGCAGCTCCTCGTGGCAGTCCTTTGATGGCTACACCTTC
.	.	TRBV28	TRBJ1-5	CASSLGGHLEPQHF	TGTGCCAGCAGTTTAGGCGGACACCTAGAGCCCCAGCATTTT
.	TRBD2	TRBV7-2	TRBJ2-7	CASSLGARGGHHEQYF	TGTGCCAGCAGCTTAGGAGCTCGGGGGGGGCACCACGAGCAGTACTTC
.	.	TRBV6-1	TRBJ2-7	CASMRDIINEQYF	TGTGCCAGCATGAGAGACATAATCAACGAGCAGTACTTC
once	.	TRBV28	TRBJ2-3	CASSLVGRTDTQYF	TGTGCCAGCAGTTTAGTAGGGAGGACAGATACGCAGTATTTT
.	.	TRBV29-1	TRBJ2-7	CSVVTGREQYF	TGCAGCGTTGTCACCGGAAGGGAGCAGTACTTC
.	.	TRBV18	TRBJ2-2	CASSPLTNTGELFF	TGTGCCAGCTCACCACTTACGAACACCGGGGAGCTGTTTTTT
.	TRBD1	TRBV2	TRBJ1-4	CASSPRAGGEKLFF	TGTGCCAGCAGCCCAAGGGCAGGGGGTGAAAAACTGTTTTTT
.	.	TRBV7-9	TRBJ1-1	CASSPRGGSGSTEAFF	TGTGCCAGCAGCCCGAGAGGAGGGAGCGGGTCGACTGAAGCTTTCTTT
.	.	TRBV6-5	TRBJ1-3	CASSYGESSGNTIYF	TGTGCCAGCAGTTACGGGGAGAGCTCTGGAAACACCATATATTTT
.	TRBD1	TRBV10-2	TRBJ1-4	CASSAKDRGGEKLFF	TGCGCCAGCAGTGCTAAGGACAGGGGTGGGGAAAAACTGTTTTTT
.	.	TRBV20-1	TRBJ2-1	CSAGPPFRQFF	TGCAGTGCTGGGCCCCCGTTTCGGCAGTTCTTC
.	.	TRBV4-1	TRBJ1-4	CASSQVRRNEKLFF	TGCGCCAGCAGCCAGGTCCGACGGAACGAAAAACTGTTTTTT
.	TRBD1	TRBV18	TRBJ2-5	CASSPMTGQGRETQYF	TGTGCCAGCTCACCGATGACGGGACAGGGGAGAGAGACCCAGTACTTC
.	.	TRBV28	TRBJ2-7	CASREPPYEQYF	TGTGCCAGCAGGGAACCCCCCTACGAGCAGTACTTC
once	.	TRBV6-5	TRBJ2-7	CASSDRYEQYF	TGTGCCAGCAGCGACAGGTACGAGCAGTACTTC
.	.	TRBV29-1	TRBJ1-3	CSVRASGGNTIYF	TGCAGCGTCCGGGCCTCGGGGGGAAACACCATATATTTT
few	TRBD2	TRBV7-7	TRBJ2-5	CASSLGTSGAQETQYF	TGTGCTAGCAGCTTAGGGACTAGCGGGGCCCAAGAGACCCAGTACTTC
.	.	TRBV7-2	TRBJ2-1	CASSSVITGEQFF	TGTGCCAGCAGCTCTGTTATCACCGGTGAGCAGTTCTTC
.	.	TRBV4-1	TRBJ1-1	CASSHADSLNTEAFF	TGCGCCAGCAGCCACGCCGACAGCCTGAACACTGAAGCTTTCTTT
once	.	TRBV4-1	TRBJ1-5	CASSQDTAETYSNQPQHF	TGCGCCAGCAGCCAAGATACGGCGGAAACTTATAGCAATCAGCCCCAGCATTTT
.	.	TRBV7-2	TRBJ1-2	CASSLGVDYGYTF	TGTGCCAGCAGCTTGGGTGTGGACTATGGCTACACCTTC
.	.	TRBV20-1	TRBJ2-5	CSAALETQYF	TGCAGTGCCGCCTTAGAGACCCAGTACTTC
.	.	TRBV5-1	TRBJ2-2	CASSSTPGVDTGELFF	TGCGCCAGCAGCTCAACTCCAGGGGTCGACACCGGGGAGCTGTTTTTT
.	.	TRBV11-2	TRBJ1-3	CASSSTTGEPSGNTIYF	TGTGCCAGCAGCTCGACCACGGGGGAACCTTCTGGAAACACCATATATTTT
once	TRBD1	TRBV23-1	TRBJ2-7	CASSDLPCSGTGGEQYF	TGCGCCAGCAGTGACTTACCTTGCTCCGGGACAGGGGGCGAGCAGTACTTC
.	TRBD1	TRBV18	TRBJ2-1	CASSPRRTGAYNEQFF	TGTGCCAGCTCCCCGCGCAGGACAGGGGCATACAATGAGCAGTTCTTC
.	TRBD1	TRBV5-1	TRBJ2-3	CASSYGQGADTQYF	TGCGCCAGCAGCTATGGACAGGGGGCAGATACGCAGTATTTT
few	.	TRBV7-2	TRBJ2-5	CASSLGAGRETQYF	TGTGCCAGCAGCTTGGGGGCAGGGAGAGAGACCCAGTACTTC
.	TRBD1	TRBV5-4	TRBJ1-3	CASSRQGGLGNTIYF	TGTGCCAGCAGCAGACAGGGGGGATTGGGAAACACCATATATTTT
.	TRBD1	TRBV28	TRBJ2-7	CASNSGTGGGYEQYF	TGTGCCAGCAATAGCGGGACAGGGGGGGGGTACGAGCAGTACTTC
.	.	TRBV28	TRBJ1-5	CASSRNERQPQHF	TGTGCCAGCAGTCGGAATGAACGTCAGCCCCAGCATTTT
.	TRBD1	TRBV7-2	TRBJ1-6	CASSLEGQAYNSPLHF	TGTGCCAGCAGCTTAGAGGGACAGGCATATAATTCACCCCTCCACTTT
.	.	TRBV30	TRBJ1-5	CAWSVGYPSNQPQHF	TGTGCCTGGAGTGTTGGGTATCCGAGCAATCAGCCCCAGCATTTT
.	TRBD1	TRBV27	TRBJ2-1	CASSFGSGTGNNEQFF	TGTGCCAGCAGTTTCGGTTCCGGGACAGGAAACAATGAGCAGTTCTTC
.	.	TRBV4-3	TRBJ1-1	CASSQEVNTEAFF	TGCGCCAGCAGCCAAGAGGTGAACACTGAAGCTTTCTTT
.	TRBD1	TRBV19	TRBJ2-6	CASTFRQGATSGANVLTF	TGTGCCAGTACCTTTCGACAGGGGGCTACCTCTGGGGCCAACGTCCTGACTTTC
.	.	TRBV6-5	TRBJ2-5	CASTTPGRETQYF	TGTGCCAGCACCACCCCGGGTCGAGAGACCCAGTACTTC
.	.	TRBV27	TRBJ1-6	CASSPRQVGSPLHF	TGTGCCAGCAGTCCCCGACAGGTTGGTTCACCCCTCCACTTT